The 27 T cell receptor beta chains given below trace back to one sample, sequenced in a study of T cell responses to AZD1222 COVID-19 vaccine. Data came from immunoSEQ multiplex PCR; TCRdb stores just in-frame clones and leaves some out. The sample contains some 140,000 clones, more than 85% of which appear only once. This sample comprised peripheral blood, obtained on day 0 of AZD1222 vaccination. The receptors here all came from an adult in good health.

V usage is TRBV4-3 and J usage is TRBJ2-5, with TRBD2 identical over 8 bases. V shed 3 bases, J shed 5 bases, and the junction held 8 bases outside the gene matches. CDR1 is LGHNA, CDR2 YSLEER, per germline. The CDR3 runs to 15 residues. This CDR3 reads CASSQNGGAGETQYF. Here the CDR3 DNA reads TGCGCCAGCAGCCAGAACGGGGGGGCTGGGGAGACCCAGTACTTC.

This clone was recorded only once. The V and J genes are TRBV5-1 and TRBJ2-2; 8 bases match TRBD1. J lost 6 bases, V lost 0 bases, and 4 bases had no gene match. Germline V gene lookup returns CDR1 SGHRS and CDR2 YFSETQ. The CDR3 has 15 amino acids. The CDR3 loop is CASSLAGTGPGELFF. CDR3 nucleotide sequence: TGCGCCAGCAGCTTGGCCGGGACAGGTCCCGGGGAGCTGTTTTTT. Variable domain in full (rest from reference TRBV5-1 and TRBJ2-2): KAGVTQTPRYLIKTRGQQVTLSCSPISGHRSVSWYQQTPGQGLQFLFEYFSETQRNKGNFPGRFSGRQFSNSRSEMNVSTLELGDSALYLCASSLAGTGPGELFFGEGSRLTVL.

V usage is TRBV7-9 and J usage is TRBJ1-2; D is ambiguous. Germline values: CDR1 SEHNR, CDR2 FQNEAQ (reference sequence). Between the trimmed V and J ends, which lost 3 bases and 1 base, there was a span of 6 bases. There are 13 residues in the CDR3. The CDR3: CASSFDGNYGYTF. CDR3 nucleotide sequence: TGTGCCAGCAGCTTCGATGGTAACTATGGCTACACCTTC.

V usage is TRBV10-2 and J usage is TRBJ2-7; D gene ambiguous. The CDR3 is 13 residues long. V lost 9 bases and J 1 base, leaving 13 bases between the germline ends. Looked up from germline, CDR1 is WSHSY and CDR2 is SAAADI. The CDR3 loop reads CASLAFLSYEQYF. The CDR3, as DNA: TGCGCCAGTTTAGCCTTTCTTTCCTACGAGCAGTACTTC.

The chain is built from TRBV3-1 (or the pseudogene TRBV3-2) and TRBJ2-7; 7 bases are a match to TRBD2. The CDR3 length is 14 residues. Germline CDR1 LGHDT, CDR2 YNNKEL (reference sequence). Trimming cost V 4 bases and J 5 bases; bases outside gene matches: 8. This chain's CDR3 is CASSLGTTSHEQYF. The CDR3 nucleotides read TGTGCCAGCAGCCTCGGGACTACCTCACACGAGCAGTACTTC.

The CDR3 protein is CASSVTSGGPYNEQFF. CDR3 nucleotides: TGCGCCAGCAGTGTAACTAGCGGGGGGCCATACAATGAGCAGTTCTTC. The chain carries TRBV10-1 and TRBJ2-1; 12 nucleotides agree with TRBD2. V lost 4 bases and J lost 4; bases outside the gene matches: 5. CDR1 WNHNN and CDR2 SYGVQD come from the germline V gene (reference sequence). The CDR3 has 16 residues.

The chain has TRBV7-2 and TRBJ2-5; D is uncertain. The CDR3 is made up of 17 amino acids. CDR1 and CDR2 from the germline V gene are SGHTA and FQGNSA. Trimming left V 1 base short and J 5 bases short, with 20 bases between. For the CDR3, the DNA is TGTGCCAGCAGCTTAGGTTGGAGCGACGGTCTGGAGGAGACCCAGTACTTC. Its translation: CASSLGWSDGLEETQYF. The variable domain in full, with the rest retrieved from reference TRBV7-2 and TRBJ2-5, is GAGVSQSPSNKVTEKGKDVELRCDPISGHTALYWYRQSLGQGLEFLIYFQGNSAPDKSGLPSDRFSAERTGGSVSTLTIQRTQQEDSAVYLCASSLGWSDGLEETQYFGPGTRLLVL.

The CDR3 coding sequence is TGTGCCAGCAGCACCGGGGCCTCCTACGAGCAGTACTTC. The encoded protein is CASSTGASYEQYF. This chain links TRBV7-2 with TRBJ2-7; D could derive from TRBD1 or TRBD2 (5 bases each). Germline V gives CDR1 SGHTA, CDR2 FQGNSA. This CDR3 is 13 amino acids long. V gave up 5 bases and J gave up 0 bases, with 8 bases separating them. Using reference TRBV7-2 and TRBJ2-7 for the parts outside the CDR3, the full variable domain is GAGVSQSPSNKVTEKGKDVELRCDPISGHTALYWYRQSLGQGLEFLIYFQGNSAPDKSGLPSDRFSAERTGGSVSTLTIQRTQQEDSAVYLCASSTGASYEQYFGPGTRLTVT.

This clone was seen a few times. The chain joins TRBV7-2 to TRBJ2-3, with D tentatively TRBD2 (7 bases). Trimming cost V 3 bases and J 5 bases, with 15 bases left between them. There are 15 residues in the CDR3. Per germline, CDR1 SGHTA and CDR2 FQGNSA. CDR3: CASSFGGLGGDTQYF. DNA for the CDR3: TGTGCCAGCAGCTTCGGGGGGCTGGGGGGAGATACGCAGTATTTT.

The CDR3 spells CASSGGQSDNEQFF. The CDR3 nucleotides are TGTGCCAGCAGCGGGGGACAGTCAGACAATGAGCAGTTCTTC. The J gene is TRBJ2-1, the V gene TRBV5-6; 7 bases line up with TRBD1. The V and J ends lost 4 bases and 5 bases, in that order; junction bases with no gene match: 6. CDR1 and CDR2 from the germline V gene are SGHDT and YYEEEE. This CDR3 contains 14 residues.

The V and J genes are TRBV19 and TRBJ2-1; 8 bases line up with TRBD2. Germline V gene sequence: CDR1 LNHDA, CDR2 SQIVND (reference sequence). V shed 3 bases, J shed 7 bases, and the junction held 8 bases outside the gene matches. This CDR3 region has 15 residues. The CDR3 nucleotides read TGTGCCAGTAGTATGGGTCTAGCGGGCATAAATGAGCAGTTCTTC. It yields the protein CASSMGLAGINEQFF.

The genes are TRBV27 and TRBJ2-4; D unresolved. Germline V lookup: CDR1 MNHEY, CDR2 SMNVEV (reference sequence). Trimming shortened V by 2 bases and J by 4 bases, and 9 bases separated the two germline ends. The CDR3 is made up of 14 amino acids. The CDR3 DNA reads TGTGCCAGCAGTTTAAACGGAGAGAAAAACATTCAGTACTTC. Encoded protein: CASSLNGEKNIQYF.

A single count supports this clone. The rearrangement links TRBV2 to TRBJ2-1; TRBD2 agrees at 7 bases. Germline CDR1 and CDR2: SNHLY and FYNNEI. V lost 7 bases, J lost 6 bases, and 6 bases stayed unmatched. The CDR3 consists of 13 residues. Here the CDR3 reads CASMREGPNEQFF. The DNA for the CDR3 is TGTGCCAGCATGAGGGAGGGCCCCAATGAGCAGTTCTTC.

The chain couples TRBV5-6 to TRBJ2-7, with D maybe TRBD2 (5 bases). Germline CDR1 SGHDT, CDR2 YYEEEE. CDR3 length equals 14 residues. V was shortened by 4 bases and J by 3 bases, with 14 bases between the two germline ends. The CDR3 DNA reads TGTGCCAGCAGCCCGGGAACTAAATTCTACGAGCAGTACTTC. It yields the protein CASSPGTKFYEQYF.

This sequence joins TRBV28 and TRBJ1-2; TRBD1 is a possible D gene (6 bases). The CDR3 extends over 16 amino acids. Looked up from germline, CDR1 is MDHEN and CDR2 is SYDVKM. V was pared by 5 bases and J by 6 bases, with 22 bases between. CDR3 DNA: TGTGCCAGCAGTCTCCTCAGGGGTTTTAATTACAATGGCTACACCTTC. Residues: CASSLLRGFNYNGYTF.

J is TRBJ2-3 and V is TRBV6-1; D uncertain. CDR1 and CDR2 (germline): MNHNS, SASEGT. V was pared by 3 bases and J by 5 bases, with 6 bases between. The CDR3 covers 12 residues. This chain's CDR3 is CASSDLVDTQYF. The DNA of the CDR3 is TGTGCCAGCAGTGATCTTGTAGATACGCAGTATTTT.

This chain joins TRBV5-1 and TRBJ1-5; no clear D gene. The germline V gene encodes CDR1 SGHRS and CDR2 YFSETQ. The CDR3 sequence is 15 residues long. With 2 bases removed from V and 3 bases from J, the gap between germline ends came to 12 bases. Written as DNA, the CDR3 is TGCGCCAGCAGCTTATTAGGTGGGGACAATCAGCCCCAGCATTTT. Its protein is CASSLLGGDNQPQHF.

V and J are TRBV4-3 and TRBJ1-4; no reliable D call. From germline, CDR1 is LGHNA and CDR2 YSLEER. The CDR3 runs 15 residues. V was clipped by 1 base and J by 9 bases, with 15 bases between them. The CDR3 coding sequence is TGCGCCAGCAGCCAAGTCGGGTCAGGTGGGAAAAAACTGTTTTTT. Residues: CASSQVGSGGKKLFF.

The J gene is TRBJ2-5, the V gene TRBV28; D gene ambiguous. Trimming removed 3 bases at V and 1 base at J, with 9 bases between. Per germline, CDR1 MDHEN and CDR2 SYDVKM. The CDR3 sequence is 14 residues long. CDR3 in DNA: TGTGCCAGCAGTTTGGCTGACTTCCAAGAGACCCAGTACTTC. This encodes CASSLADFQETQYF.

The rearrangement uses TRBV5-5 and TRBJ2-1, with D possibly being TRBD2 (5 bases). The germline CDR1 and CDR2 sequences are SGHKS and YYEKEE (reference sequence). CDR3 length: 16 residues. V was cut by 0 bases and J by 7 bases, with 17 bases left in between. The DNA for the CDR3 is TGTGCCAGCAGCTTGGCCACGGCTAGCATGTCGAATGAGCAGTTCTTC. The encoded protein is CASSLATASMSNEQFF.

This rearrangement joins TRBV24-1 to TRBJ2-2; 7 bases align to TRBD1. CDR1 and CDR2 (germline): KGHDR, SFDVKD. CDR3 length: 15 residues. The V gene end was trimmed by 4 bases and the J gene end by 6 bases; junction bases not matched to a gene: 7. CDR3 region: CATSDLDRPPGELFF. CDR3 DNA: TGTGCCACCAGTGACCTGGACAGGCCTCCCGGGGAGCTGTTTTTT.

This chain uses TRBV27 with TRBJ1-1; no clear D gene. From germline, CDR1 is MNHEY and CDR2 SMNVEV (reference sequence). This CDR3 has 11 residues. With 5 bases removed from V and 9 bases from J, the gap between germline ends came to 10 bases. DNA for the CDR3: TGTGCCAGCAGTAATTCATGGCAAGCTTTCTTT. This encodes CASSNSWQAFF.

V usage is TRBV28 and J usage is TRBJ1-6; TRBD1 might be the D (6 bases). In germline, CDR1 is MDHEN, CDR2 SYDVKM. This CDR3 region has 12 residues. V was cut by 5 bases and J by 7 bases, with 6 bases left in between. The CDR3 nucleotides are TGTGCCAGCAGTACAGGGAATTCACCCCTCCACTTT. Its protein product is CASSTGNSPLHF.

The rearrangement joins TRBV19 to TRBJ2-1; D gene uncertain. V lost 1 base and J 8 bases, leaving 12 bases between the germline ends. From germline, CDR1 is LNHDA and CDR2 SQIVND (reference sequence). This CDR3 has 14 amino acids. The CDR3 region is CASSIGRSWHEQFF. In DNA, the CDR3 is TGTGCCAGTAGTATAGGCCGTAGCTGGCATGAGCAGTTCTTC.

This clone was seen a few times. The V and J genes are TRBV6-2 or TRBV6-3 and TRBJ2-7; D gene unclear. This CDR3 has 14 amino acids. V shed 2 bases and J shed 0 bases, with 8 bases lying between them. The V gene's germline CDR1 is MNHEY and CDR2 SVGEGT. CDR3 nucleotide sequence: TGTGCCAGCAGTTACGCGGTATTCTCCTACGAGCAGTACTTC. It codes for CASSYAVFSYEQYF.

The gene calls are TRBV13 and TRBJ2-1, with 8 bases matching TRBD2. Germline V gene sequence: CDR1 PRHDT, CDR2 FYEKMQ (reference sequence). With V trimmed by 5 bases and J by 9 bases, 12 bases remained unmatched. The CDR3 runs to 15 residues. CDR3 protein: CASSPPRAGDPEQFF. The CDR3 DNA sequence: TGTGCCAGCAGCCCCCCGCGAGCGGGAGATCCTGAGCAGTTCTTC.

The rearrangement joins TRBV7-3 to TRBJ2-1; possible D gene TRBD2, 5 bases. The CDR3 runs 15 residues. V lost 1 base, J lost 2 bases, and 9 bases lay in between. Germline V lookup: CDR1 SGHTA, CDR2 FQGTGA. In DNA, the CDR3 is TGTGCCAGCAGCTTAAGGGTGGGAGCCTACAATGAGCAGTTCTTC. It is translated as CASSLRVGAYNEQFF.